One T cell receptor beta chain is described in this entry. Its antigen is not known. This record belongs to a study of blood T cells in healthy people across ages. Through a sample-barcoded 5' primer and a J-beta primer mix, a second PCR was run for roughly 7 to 11 cycles. TCRdb re-analysed the 5' RACE reads in MiXCR, keeping a single row per CDR3 protein. The profile covers about 800,000 distinct CDR3 sequences, with roughly 25% appearing a single time and 3.7% taken by the ten largest. Germline CDR1 is LNHDA and CDR2 is SQIVND (reference sequence). Trimming pared 3 bases from V and 3 bases from J, leaving 12 bases between. This CDR3 region has 14 residues. Whole-study findings and limits: PBMCs left unsorted prevented a conclusive naive versus antigen-experienced comparison. Versus aged donors, long-lived donors had higher diversity and more naive CD4+ cells. One million T cells yielded diversity estimates that were considered underestimates.

These data are also associated with another study on T cells of mothers and their children. That report adds: Extracted RNA, in its entirety, went into cDNA synthesis at around 1.5 ug per 15 ul.

The genes are TRBV19 and TRBJ2-7; D gene unclear. Material for sequencing was blood. The sequence was obtained from a boy younger than 18 in good health. DNA of the CDR3: TGTGCCAGTAGTATCCCGGGTCAATACTACGAGCAGTACTTC. Translated: CASSIPGQYYEQYF.